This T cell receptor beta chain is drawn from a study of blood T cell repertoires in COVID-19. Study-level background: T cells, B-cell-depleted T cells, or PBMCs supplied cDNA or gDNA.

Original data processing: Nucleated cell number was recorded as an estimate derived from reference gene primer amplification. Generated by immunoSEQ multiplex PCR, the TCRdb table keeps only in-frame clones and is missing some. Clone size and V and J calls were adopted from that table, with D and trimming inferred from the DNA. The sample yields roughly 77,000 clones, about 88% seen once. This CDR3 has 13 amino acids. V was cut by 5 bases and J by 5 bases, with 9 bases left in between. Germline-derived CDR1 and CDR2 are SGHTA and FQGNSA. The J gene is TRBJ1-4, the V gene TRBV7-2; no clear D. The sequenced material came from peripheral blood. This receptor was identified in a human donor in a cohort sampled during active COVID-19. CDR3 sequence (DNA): TGTGCCAGCAGCAGAGGTGGAAATGAAAAACTGTTTTTT. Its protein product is CASSRGGNEKLFF.